This entry concerns a single T cell receptor (beta chain). Its cognate antigen has yet to be identified. No much larger clonotype is one base removed from it; base qualities were not supplied. The germline V gene encodes CDR1 MGHRA and CDR2 YSYEKL. Spanning cysteine to phenylalanine, the CDR3 consists of 18 amino acids. Of the read, only the CDR3 DNA is kept; its 54 bases are in frame from base 1. V and J are trimmed by 4 bases and 2 bases, and the gene matches miss 11 bases of the junction. In total, 600 or so healthy bone marrow donors made up the cohort. At the time of sampling, all cohort members were nominally healthy, though unrecorded immune exposures were likely present. The donor tested CMV seronegative, placing the donor among the 300 to 450 seronegative members of the cohort. Each donor provided a peripheral blood sample, and peripheral blood mononuclear cells were used for TCR beta sequencing. Genomic DNA extraction from the blood cell samples was performed with the Qiagen DNeasy Blood Extraction Kit.

The data stem from a study of cytomegalovirus exposure and HLA in healthy donors (dated by TCRdb to 2015 to 2018). Regarding the research as a whole: According to an earlier analysis of a few hundred of the donors, 150 million to 200 million T cells yielded 100 million or so unique TCR beta sequences and 250 to 350 Gb of sequence data. An early release covering 550 to 650 HLA-typed donors comprised about 290 gigabases of sequencing data and about 90 million unique TCR sequences. Among the roughly 390 genotyped donors, around 79% belonged to the genetic ancestry cluster associated with self-reported Caucasian donors. The study was designed to test whether signatures of past pathogen exposure could be identified by cataloging public T cell receptors. The T cell repertoires of around 730 subjects were profiled by immunosequencing and related to cytomegalovirus serostatus. Besides the first cohort of approximately 710 subjects, a separate validation cohort made up of over 100 different subjects was used. To predict cytomegalovirus infection status, the study brought together high-throughput TCR immunosequencing, statistical association of individual TCRs with disease status, and machine learning. A later analysis re-analyzed previously published TCR beta repertoires from roughly 630 donors and added high-resolution HLA genotyping to study TCR occurrence patterns. Rather than drawing on any new phenotypic data, the later analysis identified candidate immune exposures from TCR beta sequences and the way those sequences occurred across donors. In an earlier analysis of about 590 of the donors, high-throughput TCR beta sequencing was used to judge whether each TCR beta V gene segment behaved as functional or pseudogenic. Donor age, sex, ethnicity and CMV serostatus were compiled together with the repertoire data. Genome-wide SNP genotypes for about 60% of the roughly 700 donors were used in a later genetic analysis, which treated that subset as a discovery cohort. All discovery cohort repertoires had been generated on a single sequencing platform. HLA typing included class I and class II loci at four-digit resolution. Typing coverage differed by locus: A, B, C, DRB1 and DQB1 were typed in roughly 620-630 donors, DQA1 in approximately 520, DPA1 in 600 to 610, and DPB1 in 450 to 490. Because of strong linkage in the cohort, 4 to 6 DR-DQ haplotypes were treated as single units for association and clustering. Among about 400 genotyped donors of the cohort, an average of approximately 220,000 unique TCR beta nucleotide sequences was sequenced per donor, of which about 19% were non-productive.

The study at large found these results: According to a later analysis, TCR association rates differed among HLA loci, with DRB1 alleles showing the most associated TCRs and HLA-C alleles showing the fewest. A later analysis associated 15,000 or so TCR beta sequences with specific HLA alleles at a false discovery rate of 0.05. In a later analysis, several top co-occurrence clusters were reported to appear linked to parvovirus B19, influenza, CMV and Epstein-Barr virus. A further reported finding was that TCR beta sequences accurately predicted the HLA-A and HLA-B alleles for most subjects in the first cohort. Roughly uniform sequencing depth across donors was assumed in presence/absence analyses, although this assumption may not hold. Compared with the roughly 720-donor mean, donors in an Asian-associated ancestry cluster had fewer N-insertions in productive TCRs, according to a later genetic analysis. A later analysis found that most CMV-associated TCR beta chains appeared HLA-restricted, with HLA associations seemingly driven largely by CMV exposure. In this cohort, only TCR beta chains were sequenced, and detectable features were limited by the absence of alpha or paired-chain data. The classifier was reported to diagnose cytomegalovirus status with high specificity and sensitivity in both the original cohort and the validation cohort. Some IMGT-functional V segments, including TRBV6-2 and TRBV6-3, could not be told apart with the 87-base-pair reads, so those segments were excluded. Most TCR sequences were observed very rarely across donors, whereas some public TCRs were present in many individuals. In vitro tests confirmed that a few of the cytomegalovirus-associated TCR beta chains recognize cytomegalovirus antigens. The only immune exposure information available for the cohort was CMV serostatus. Assigning TCR associations to individual alleles was difficult when HLA alleles, especially DR and DQ, strongly co-occurred. Linkage disequilibrium might explain the correlated functional status among segregating V segments, but an unknown experimental factor could not be excluded. The study listed 150 to 200 TCR beta chains as associated with cytomegalovirus. A group of highly shared sequence variants was considered likely to be a technical artifact of the sequencing pipeline. The authors suggested that the approach could potentially be extended to other disease states and immunological phenotypes. A later analysis found that HLA-associated TCR beta chains were more clonally expanded and had lower generation probabilities than equally common non-associated chains. Because HLA typing was unavailable for some donors at each locus, only the typed subset was used in association tests. In an earlier analysis of some 540 of the donors, most TCR beta V segments appeared in productive rearrangements about 87% or about 30% of the time, broadly matching IMGT annotations. Fewer than 20 rarely observed V segments, including chromosome 9 orphons, were excluded from the earlier analysis of about 500 of the donors because counts were too low. An association between a missense DCLRE1C variant and V-gene and J-gene trimming of TCR beta chains was found in a later genetic analysis and replicated in an independent cohort.

Libraries came from the immunoSEQ multiplex PCR assay. For the multiplex PCR, a mixture combining 60 forward primers for TCR Vbeta segments and 13 reverse primers for TCR Jbeta segments was used. Amplification of the CDR3 region of rearranged TCR beta genes was performed with a multiplex PCR assay on genomic DNA. The Illumina HiSeq System was used to sequence the amplified TCR beta libraries as 87-base-pair reads. The authors' pipeline ran thus. Across the 500 to 700 repertoires, a later analysis counted 75 million to 90 million unique TCR beta chains, some 11 million of which were shared by at least two donors. To remove PCR and sequencing errors, raw reads were error-corrected and collapsed into unique sequences using a nearest-neighbor algorithm that merged closely related sequences. To assign V, D and J gene segments, CDR3 sequences were aligned to IMGT reference sequences. For a sequence to be retained, a match of at least six nucleotides was required to both a V gene segment and a J gene segment. Rearrangements were called productive when the CDR3 lacked stop codons and stayed in frame with V and J; all others were non-productive. Following IMGT convention, CDR3 was defined as the stretch from the second conserved V-encoded cysteine to the conserved J-encoded phenylalanine. The earlier analysis of around 640 of the donors excluded sequences that lacked an unambiguous match to a single V gene segment. An earlier analysis of fewer than 650 of the donors classified V segments as functional when productive rearrangements were above 56.7% and as segregating when the standard deviation between donors was above 5%. A statistical classification framework was built for diagnosing cytomegalovirus status from the catalog of TCR beta chain sequences. In a later analysis, TCR nucleotide sequences were compared against IMGT/GENE-DB human TR gene sequences so that V and J genes could be assigned. In a later analysis, CDR3 sequences and most-parsimonious VDJ recombination scenarios were assigned using the TCRdist pipeline. In a later analysis, each TCR beta chain was defined by its CDR3 amino acid sequence together with its V-gene family, and reads without a unique V-gene family were excluded. In a later analysis, 500 to 650 highly shared, low-generation-probability nucleotide sequences were removed to address suspected cross-contamination and a sequencing artifact. In a later analysis, a clonal expansion index for each public chain was calculated from normalized within-repertoire ranks of inferred template counts. A later analysis computed generation probabilities with a VDJ recombination model fitted to out-of-frame rearrangements, and checked the results against IGoR. Hypergeometric tests were used in a later analysis to score TCR-TCR, TCR-HLA and TCR-CMV co-occurrence, with a repertoire-size bias correction applied to the TCR pairs. A later analysis estimated false discovery rates by permuting HLA or CMV assignments 20 times. In a later analysis, co-occurring TCRs were grouped with DBSCAN, and TCRdist sequence similarity was added when clustering was performed within HLA-allele-positive subsets. Repertoires with fewer than 30,000 or more than 120,000 public chains, plus five repertoires with anomalous nucleotide sharing, were excluded from co-occurrence clustering. TCRdb limited this immuneACCESS table to in-frame rearrangements with V and J called. A share of clones is missing; checked studies link under half to unresolved V genes, and the rest is unexplained. That table supplies the V and J calls and clone size; D and trimming were determined from the DNA. The sample table holds more than 100,000 clones, of which around two thirds were seen once. The ten largest make up around 3.3% of the sample.

This TCR came from a woman aged 45-65 years in good health and CMV-seronegative. Here the chain combines TRBV4-1 and TRBJ2-2, with 9 bases matching TRBD2. The sequenced material came from PBMCs. The bases are TGCGCCAGCAGCCTCCTGAGTAGCGGGGGCCCTAACACCGGGGAGCTGTTTTTT. The encoded protein is CASSLLSSGGPNTGELFF.